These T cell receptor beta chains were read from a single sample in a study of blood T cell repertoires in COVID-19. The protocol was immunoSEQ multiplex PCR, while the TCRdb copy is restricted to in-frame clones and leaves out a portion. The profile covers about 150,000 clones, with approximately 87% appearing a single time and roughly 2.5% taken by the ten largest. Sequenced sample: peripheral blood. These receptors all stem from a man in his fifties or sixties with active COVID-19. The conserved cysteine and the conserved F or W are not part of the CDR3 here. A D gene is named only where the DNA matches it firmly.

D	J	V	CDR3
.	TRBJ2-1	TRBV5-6	ASKTDNEQF
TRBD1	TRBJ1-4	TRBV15	ATSGHRDSDEKLF
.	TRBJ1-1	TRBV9	ASSKQPGQKNTEAF
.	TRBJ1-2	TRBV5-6	ASSLEGLVYGYT
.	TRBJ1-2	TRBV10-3	AISTGQGYGYT
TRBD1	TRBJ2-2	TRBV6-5	ASRSRDRYTGELF
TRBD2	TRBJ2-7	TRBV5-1	ASSFKAGETRGEQY
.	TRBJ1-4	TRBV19	ASRNSGQTTNEKLF
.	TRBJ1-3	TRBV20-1	SARLGNTIY
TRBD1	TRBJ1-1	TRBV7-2	ASSLGGQGASTEAF
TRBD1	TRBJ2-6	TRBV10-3	AISESTGGVGANVLT
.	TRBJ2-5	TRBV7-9	ASSLVSGKVKTQY
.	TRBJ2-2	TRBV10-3	AISPTNGELF
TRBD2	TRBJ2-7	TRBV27	ASSRLYGTSGSYEQY
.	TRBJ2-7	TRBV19	ASRRRQGLAYEQY
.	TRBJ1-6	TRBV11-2	ASSSTGTTYNSPLH
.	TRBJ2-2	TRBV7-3	ASSPLGGGPTGELF
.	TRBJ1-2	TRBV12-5	ASGSPDSPRLNYGYT
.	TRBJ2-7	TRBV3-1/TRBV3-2	ASSQESSLY
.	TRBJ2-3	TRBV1	TSSQVGLAGASTDTQY
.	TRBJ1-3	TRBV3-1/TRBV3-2	ASSQVRNTIY
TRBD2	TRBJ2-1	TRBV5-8	ASSLGLAARNEQF
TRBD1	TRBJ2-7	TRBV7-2	ASSEQGAYEQY
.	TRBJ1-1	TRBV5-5	ASSFFERTEAF
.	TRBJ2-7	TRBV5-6	ASSSWWGPHRDNEQY
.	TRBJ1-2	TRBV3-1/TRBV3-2	ASSQGRGAGDGYT
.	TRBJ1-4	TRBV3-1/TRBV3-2	ASSHRYRTNEKLF
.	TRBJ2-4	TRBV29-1	SVDTGKFQY
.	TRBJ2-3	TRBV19	ASSMSKPQTDTQY
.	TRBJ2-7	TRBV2	ASSTPGYEQY
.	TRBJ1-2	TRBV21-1	ATGGKTAYGYT
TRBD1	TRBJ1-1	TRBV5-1	ASSLDGQGNRVFMNTEAF
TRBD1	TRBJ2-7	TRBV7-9	ASSPLPTGNNEQY
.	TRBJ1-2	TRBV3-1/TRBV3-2	ASSQATFLGYGYT
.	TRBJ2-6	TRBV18	ASSPPQGGGANVLT
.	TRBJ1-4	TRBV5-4	ASSPPGTTNEKLF
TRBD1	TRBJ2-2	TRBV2	ASSNDRGDTGELF
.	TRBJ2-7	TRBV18	ASSPPMGGLPYEQY
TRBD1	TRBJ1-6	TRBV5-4	ASSRGQGSYNSPLH
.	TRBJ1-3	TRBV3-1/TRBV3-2	ASSPSWRSGNTIY
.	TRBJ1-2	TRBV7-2	ASSLNRGWGYT
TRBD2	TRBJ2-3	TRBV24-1	ATSATRGGSGGLPSTDTQY
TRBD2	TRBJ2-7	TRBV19	ASSILAGSKTYEQY
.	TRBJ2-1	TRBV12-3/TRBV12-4	ASSAKLAGEQF
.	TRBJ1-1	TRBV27	ASSLTTGLTTEAF
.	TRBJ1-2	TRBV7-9	ASSLALDKNYGYT
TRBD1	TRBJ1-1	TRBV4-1	ASGLGQVNTEAF
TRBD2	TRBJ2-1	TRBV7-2	ASSSGTTYNEQF
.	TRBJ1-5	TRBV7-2	ASSLGGYSNQPQH
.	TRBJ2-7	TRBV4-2	ASSPTDSSYEQY